This TCR beta chain was recorded in a study of blood T cell repertoires in COVID-19. For the study at large: Whether acute or convalescent, the COVID-19 samples came from the United States, Italy and Spain. Sample material is recorded as cDNA or gDNA derived from T cells, B-cell-depleted T cells, or PBMCs.

Assay: immunoSEQ multiplex PCR; the TCRdb copy retains only in-frame clones and omits some. The sample carries a few hundred thousand clones, 85% to 90% recorded once. This CDR3 contains 15 residues. V trimming: 2 bases; J trimming: 6 bases; junction bases outside the gene matches: 6. The germline V gene encodes CDR1 SGHRS and CDR2 YFSETQ. All enrollees were roughly 18 to 95 years old and from 24 US areas. Symptom resolution, clearance, or two negative PCRs marked the recovered donors of Cohort 3. The receptor was derived from a man younger than 40 who had recovered from COVID-19. The J gene is TRBJ2-2, the V gene TRBV5-1; 8 nucleotides match TRBD2. Material for sequencing was PBMCs or T cells enriched from blood (not recorded which). CDR3: CASSLRGGLPGELFF. In DNA, the CDR3 is TGCGCCAGCAGCTTACGGGGGGGCCTCCCCGGGGAGCTGTTTTTT.